The 5 T cell receptor beta chains listed next were all sequenced from one sample in a study of T-cell memory formation after mild COVID-19. Each CDR3 protein is one row after TCRdb ran MiXCR on the 5' RACE reads. The data contain hundreds of thousands of distinct CDR3 sequences, more than 15% of them singletons. The sample consisted of PBMCs or a T cell subset sorted from them (not recorded which). Receptors originate from a man between 18 and 35 years old who had mild COVID-19 (a few samples of this study predate the infection). Cell type and time point are not known.

The chain couples TRBV28 to TRBJ2-2; D ambiguous. Trimming removed 6 bases at V and 5 bases at J, with 10 bases between. Germline V gene data show CDR1 as MDHEN and CDR2 as SYDVKM. The CDR3 spans 13 residues. The CDR3: CASRGGRTGELFF. Here the CDR3 DNA reads TGTGCCAGCAGAGGCGGCCGAACCGGGGAGCTGTTTTTT. The entire variable domain, with the rest obtained from reference TRBV28 and TRBJ2-2, is as follows: DVKVTQSSRYLVKRTGEKVFLECVQDMDHENMFWYRQDPGLGLRLIYFSYDVKMKEKGDIPEGYSVSREKKERFSLILESASTNQTSMYLCASRGGRTGELFFGEGSRLTVL.

The chain uses TRBV29-1 and TRBJ1-1; possibly TRBD1 for D (6 bases). CDR3 length: 11 amino acids. The V and J ends lost 4 bases and 6 bases respectively, with 9 bases between them. The germline V gene has CDR1 SQVTM and CDR2 ANQGSEA. CDR3 protein: CSVGAGAEAFF. The CDR3 nucleotides are TGCAGCGTTGGGGCAGGGGCTGAAGCTTTCTTT.

A few counts support this clonotype. This rearrangement joins TRBV6-2 or TRBV6-3 to TRBJ2-7; 7 bases match TRBD1. V was pared by 7 bases and J by 6 bases, with 12 bases of the junction left unmatched. Germline assignment: CDR1 MNHEY and CDR2 SVGEGT. The CDR3 covers 14 residues. The chain's CDR3 is CASNSRQGRAEQYF. Written as DNA, the CDR3 is TGTGCCAGCAATTCCCGACAGGGAAGGGCCGAGCAGTACTTC.

The chain carries TRBV24-1 and TRBJ2-5; the D gene could be TRBD1 or TRBD2 (5 bases each). The CDR3 totals 14 residues. Germline values: CDR1 KGHDR, CDR2 SFDVKD. Trimming removed 4 bases from V and 4 bases from J, with 12 bases in between. The CDR3: CATSESGAGETQYF. In DNA form, the CDR3 reads TGTGCCACCAGTGAGTCCGGGGCGGGAGAGACCCAGTACTTC.

The chain employs TRBV7-9 and TRBJ2-3; 8 bases fit TRBD2. Per germline, CDR1 SEHNR and CDR2 FQNEAQ (reference sequence). Germline trimming cut 0 bases from V and 2 bases from J; bases unmatched to any gene: 4. CDR3 length: 16 residues. The CDR3 nucleotides are TGTGCCAGCAGCTTAGCGGAGCGGGGGCTCACAGATACGCAGTATTTT. Amino acid sequence: CASSLAERGLTDTQYF.